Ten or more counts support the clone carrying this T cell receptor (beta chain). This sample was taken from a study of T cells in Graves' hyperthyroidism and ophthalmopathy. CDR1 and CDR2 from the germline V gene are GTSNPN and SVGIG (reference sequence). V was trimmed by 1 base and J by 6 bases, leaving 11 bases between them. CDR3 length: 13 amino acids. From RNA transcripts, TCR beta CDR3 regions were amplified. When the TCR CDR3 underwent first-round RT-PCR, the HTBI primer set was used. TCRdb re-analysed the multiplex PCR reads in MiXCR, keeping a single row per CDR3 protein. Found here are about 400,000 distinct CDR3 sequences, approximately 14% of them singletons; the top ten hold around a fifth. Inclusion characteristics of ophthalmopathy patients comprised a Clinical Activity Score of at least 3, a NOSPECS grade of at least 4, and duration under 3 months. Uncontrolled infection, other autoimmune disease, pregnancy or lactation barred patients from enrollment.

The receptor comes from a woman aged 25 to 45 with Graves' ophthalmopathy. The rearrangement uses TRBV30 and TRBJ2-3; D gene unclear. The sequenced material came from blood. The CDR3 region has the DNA TGTGCCTGGAGTGAAGGGCAGACCGATACGCAGTATTTT. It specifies CAWSEGQTDTQYF.